This is a list of T cell receptor beta chains from one sample in a study of blood T cell repertoires in COVID-19. Repertoires were generated with immunoSEQ multiplex PCR, while TCRdb's copy carries only in-frame clones and drops some. The profile shows under 5,500 clones, over 70% of them singletons. The source material was peripheral blood. Receptor source: a man between 65 and 80 years old with active COVID-19. CDR3s include the opening cysteine and the closing phenylalanine or tryptophan. The D gene is left open where the match is weak. Clone size is given for some rows only: seen once, a few or many times, or a class if the clone is expanded.

TRBD1	16	TRBJ2-3	TRBV19	NA	TGTGCCACCAGCCGGGACAGGGTATCTAGCACAGATACGCAGTATTTT	CATSRDRVSSTDTQYF
TRBD1	15	TRBJ2-5	TRBV7-9	NA	TGTGCCAGCAGCCGAACAGGGGTTTCCGTGGAGACCCAGTACTTC	CASSRTGVSVETQYF
NA	15	TRBJ1-1	TRBV5-1	once	TGCGCCAGCAGCTTGGAGGCACAGGGCGGCACTGAAGCTTTCTTT	CASSLEAQGGTEAFF
NA	18	TRBJ2-1	TRBV7-2	NA	TGTGCCAGCAGCTTACCAAAAACGGTGGGGCCCGTTTACAATGAGCAGTTCTTC	CASSLPKTVGPVYNEQFF
NA	18	TRBJ1-5	TRBV4-1	NA	TGCGCCAGCAGCCAGGCCCTCTCAGGGGACACCTATAATCAGCCCCAGCATTTT	CASSQALSGDTYNQPQHF
NA	15	TRBJ1-2	TRBV7-9	once	TGTGCCAGCATCATCCCGTCGGCAGGGAACTATGGCTACACCTTC	CASIIPSAGNYGYTF
NA	16	TRBJ2-3	TRBV18	NA	TGTGCCAGCTCGAATACAGGGTCGTCTAGCACAGATACGCAGTATTTT	CASSNTGSSSTDTQYF
NA	13	TRBJ1-1	TRBV27	few	TGTGCCAGCAGTTTAACCGCGGCAACTGAAGCTTTCTTT	CASSLTAATEAFF
TRBD1	15	TRBJ2-3	TRBV11-3	NA	TGTGCCAGCAGCTTAGGAGAGACAGGGGAGGATACGCAGTATTTT	CASSLGETGEDTQYF
NA	18	TRBJ2-5	TRBV3-1/TRBV3-2	NA	TGTGCCAGCAGCCAAACTGAACAACAGGGAGTGGGCGTGGAGACCCAGTACTTC	CASSQTEQQGVGVETQYF
TRBD2	14	TRBJ2-1	TRBV3-1/TRBV3-2	NA	TGTGCCAGCGCGCGGCTAGCGGGAGACAATGAGCAGTTCTTC	CASARLAGDNEQFF
NA	13	TRBJ2-2	TRBV5-1	NA	TGCGCCAGCAGCTTGGACAGCACCGGGGAGCTGTTTTTT	CASSLDSTGELFF
NA	14	TRBJ2-2	TRBV5-1	once	TGCGCCAGCAGCTTTGGGGCTCTCACCGGGGAGCTGTTTTTT	CASSFGALTGELFF
TRBD2	15	TRBJ2-5	TRBV7-2	NA	TGTGCCAGCAGCTCCCGACTAGCGGGGTTGGAGACCCAGTACTTC	CASSSRLAGLETQYF
NA	14	TRBJ2-5	TRBV6-1	NA	TGTGCCAGCAGTGAGGGCGCGTACCAAGAGACCCAGTACTTC	CASSEGAYQETQYF
TRBD1	15	TRBJ2-2	TRBV27	NA	TGTGCCAGCAGATCCGGGACAGGGGTGGCCGGGGAGCTGTTTTTT	CASRSGTGVAGELFF
NA	15	TRBJ1-3	TRBV3-1/TRBV3-2	NA	TGTGCCAGCAGCCATCAACAGGGCGAAGGAAACACCATATATTTT	CASSHQQGEGNTIYF
NA	13	TRBJ2-3	TRBV11-2	once	TGTGCCAGCGATCGGGGAGACACAGATACGCAGTATTTT	CASDRGDTDTQYF
TRBD2	15	TRBJ2-3	TRBV15	NA	TGTGCCACCGGGAGAGCGGGGATGGTGGCAGATACGCAGTATTTT	CATGRAGMVADTQYF
TRBD1	14	TRBJ2-1	TRBV6-5	NA	TGTGCCAGCAGAAGACAGGGGGCCTACAATGAGCAGTTCTTC	CASRRQGAYNEQFF